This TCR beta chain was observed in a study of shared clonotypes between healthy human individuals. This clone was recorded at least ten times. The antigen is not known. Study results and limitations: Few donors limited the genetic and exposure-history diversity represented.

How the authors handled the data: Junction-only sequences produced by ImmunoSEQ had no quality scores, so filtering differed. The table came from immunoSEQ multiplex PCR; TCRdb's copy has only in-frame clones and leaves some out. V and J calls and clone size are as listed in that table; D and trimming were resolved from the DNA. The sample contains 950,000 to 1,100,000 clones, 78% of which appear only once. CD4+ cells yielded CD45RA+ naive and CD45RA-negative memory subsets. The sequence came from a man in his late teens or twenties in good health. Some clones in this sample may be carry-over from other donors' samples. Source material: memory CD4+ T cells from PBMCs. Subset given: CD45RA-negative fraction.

CDR3 sequence: CASRDYSEAFF. CDR3 DNA sequence: TGCGCCAGCAGGGATTATTCTGAAGCTTTCTTT. The rearrangement joins TRBV5-1 to TRBJ1-1, with D uncertain. CDR3 length equals 11 residues. Trimming shortened V by 5 bases and J by 6 bases, and 8 bases separated the two germline ends. Per germline, CDR1 SGHRS and CDR2 YFSETQ.